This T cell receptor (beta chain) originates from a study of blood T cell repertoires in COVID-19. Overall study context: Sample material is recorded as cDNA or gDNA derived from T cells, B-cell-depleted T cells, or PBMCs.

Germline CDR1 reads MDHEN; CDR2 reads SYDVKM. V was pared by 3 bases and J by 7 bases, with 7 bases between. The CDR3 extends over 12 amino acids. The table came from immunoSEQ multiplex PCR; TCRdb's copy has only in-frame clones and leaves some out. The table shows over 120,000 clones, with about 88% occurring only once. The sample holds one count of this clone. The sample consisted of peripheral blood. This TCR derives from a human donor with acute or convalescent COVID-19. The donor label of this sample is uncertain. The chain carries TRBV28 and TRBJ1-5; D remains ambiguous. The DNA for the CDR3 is TGTGCCAGCAGTTTCTCCGGGCAGCCCCAGCATTTT. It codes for CASSFSGQPQHF.